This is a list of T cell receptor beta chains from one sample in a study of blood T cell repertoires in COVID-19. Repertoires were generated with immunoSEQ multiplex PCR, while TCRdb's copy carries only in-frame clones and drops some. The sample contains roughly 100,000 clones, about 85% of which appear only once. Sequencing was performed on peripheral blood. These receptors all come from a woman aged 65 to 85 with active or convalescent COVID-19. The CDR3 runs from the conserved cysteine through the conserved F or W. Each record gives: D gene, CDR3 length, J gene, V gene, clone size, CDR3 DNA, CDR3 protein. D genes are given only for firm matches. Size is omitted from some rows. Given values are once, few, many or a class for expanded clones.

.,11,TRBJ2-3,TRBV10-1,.,TGCGCCAGCAGTTACGCTGTGCGGGAGTATTTT,CASSYAVREYF
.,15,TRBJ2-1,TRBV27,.,TGTGCCAGCAGTTTATCGTCCGCGCAGGGCAATGAGCAGTTCTTC,CASSLSSAQGNEQFF
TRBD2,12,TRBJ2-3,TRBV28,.,TGTGCCAGCAGTTTCTTCGGACTAGCGGAGTATTTT,CASSFFGLAEYF
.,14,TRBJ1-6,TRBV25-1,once,TGTGCCAGCAGTGGACAGGTCCCCAATTCACCCCTCCACTTT,CASSGQVPNSPLHF
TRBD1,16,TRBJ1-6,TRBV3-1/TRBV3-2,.,TGTGCCAGCAGCCCGCGAGGACAGGGAGGTAATTCACCCCTCCACTTT,CASSPRGQGGNSPLHF
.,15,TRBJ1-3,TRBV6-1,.,TGTGCCAGCAGTGAAATCGGTTACTCTGGAAACACCATATATTTT,CASSEIGYSGNTIYF
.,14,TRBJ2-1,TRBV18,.,TGTGCCAGCTCATCGACTAGGGCCTACAATGAGCAGTTCTTC,CASSSTRAYNEQFF
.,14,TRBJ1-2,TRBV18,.,TGTGCCAGCTCACAGGGACTAGCTAACTATGGCTACACCTTC,CASSQGLANYGYTF
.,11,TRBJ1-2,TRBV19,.,TGTGCCAGTAGTATAATCGGTGGCTACACCTTC,CASSIIGGYTF
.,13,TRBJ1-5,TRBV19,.,TGTGCCAGTAGTAGGCTGCCGGGGCAGCCCCAGCATTTT,CASSRLPGQPQHF
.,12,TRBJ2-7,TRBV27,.,TGTGCCAACCCTGGCCTCTCCAACGAGCAGTACTTC,CANPGLSNEQYF
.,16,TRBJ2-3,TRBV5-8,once,TGTGCCAGCAGCTTTGGCAGGGCGTCGGGCACAGATACGCAGTATTTT,CASSFGRASGTDTQYF
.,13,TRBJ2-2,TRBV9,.,TGTGCCAGCAGCGTAGGGGAGACCGGGGAGCTGTTTTTT,CASSVGETGELFF
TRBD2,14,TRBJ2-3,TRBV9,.,TGTGCCAGCAGCCGACTAGCGGGGGCAGATACGCAGTATTTT,CASSRLAGADTQYF
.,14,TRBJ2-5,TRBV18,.,TGTGCCAGCTCACCACTTGACACCCAAGAGACCCAGTACTTC,CASSPLDTQETQYF
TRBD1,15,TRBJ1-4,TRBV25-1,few,TGTGCCAGCAGTGACGTGACAGGGATGAATGAAAAACTGTTTTTT,CASSDVTGMNEKLFF